The 7 T cell receptor beta chains reported below all come from one sample, sequenced in a study of OX40 agonist ivuxolimab in advanced cancers. The method was immunoSEQ multiplex PCR; TCRdb's version includes in-frame clones alone and lacks a portion of them. The repertoire holds some 100,000 clones, with less than 95% as singletons. Sequenced material: CD4+ or CD8+ T cells sorted from blood, taken in a trial of the OX40 agonist ivuxolimab. Receptors were obtained from an adult with an advanced solid tumor such as melanoma, head and neck, liver or kidney cancer.

The V call is TRBV28, the J call TRBJ1-5; tentative D call: TRBD1 (6 bases). The germline V gene encodes CDR1 MDHEN and CDR2 SYDVKM. The CDR3 has 12 amino acids. V shed 7 bases and J shed 5 bases, with 9 bases lying between them. CDR3 sequence: CASTDSYQPQHF. The CDR3, as DNA: TGTGCCAGCACGGACAGTTATCAGCCCCAGCATTTT.

The gene calls are TRBV7-9 and TRBJ1-4; the D is unclear. This CDR3 is 15 amino acids long. V lost 4 bases, J lost 0 bases, and 9 bases lay in between. Germline lookup yields CDR1 SEHNR and CDR2 FQNEAQ (reference sequence). Written as DNA, the CDR3 is TGTGCCAGCAGCTCGACATTCACAACTAATGAAAAACTGTTTTTT. It yields the protein CASSSTFTTNEKLFF.

V usage is TRBV10-2 and J usage is TRBJ2-1, with 8 nucleotides matching TRBD2. Germline V gives CDR1 WSHSY, CDR2 SAAADI. The CDR3 runs 15 residues. The trim removed 4 bases at V and 5 bases at J, leaving 7 bases unmatched. CDR3 region: CASSAPSGPNNEQFF. CDR3 nucleotide sequence: TGCGCCAGCAGTGCTCCTAGCGGGCCAAACAATGAGCAGTTCTTC.

The rearrangement links TRBV7-2 to TRBJ1-2; D remains ambiguous. V lost 4 bases to trimming and J lost 5 bases, with 11 bases between them. Looked up from germline, CDR1 is SGHTA and CDR2 is FQGNSA. The CDR3 sequence is 13 residues long. The CDR3 DNA follows: TGTGCCAGCAGCTCCTTCTTATTATATGGCTACACCTTC. Translated, it gives CASSSFLLYGYTF.

CDR3 in amino acids: CASSLRAGGLETQYF. Written as DNA, the CDR3 is TGTGCCAGCAGCTTAAGGGCGGGAGGGCTGGAGACCCAGTACTTC. The chain links TRBV7-2 to TRBJ2-5; 9 nucleotides align to TRBD2. CDR1 is SGHTA, CDR2 FQGNSA, per germline. The trim removed 2 bases at V and 5 bases at J, leaving 6 bases unmatched. The CDR3 is 15 residues long.

The chain recombines TRBV7-8 with TRBJ2-7; 11 bases align to TRBD2. The CDR3 contains 17 residues. With V trimmed by 4 bases and J by 0 bases, 8 bases remained unmatched. Germline V gene sequence: CDR1 SGHVS, CDR2 FQNEAQ. The CDR3 reads CASSSRASGRSSYEQYF. The CDR3 DNA reads as TGTGCCAGCAGCTCCCGGGCTAGCGGGAGGAGCTCCTACGAGCAGTACTTC.

The V gene is TRBV7-2, the J gene TRBJ2-1, with 14 positions matching TRBD2. Germline loops: CDR1 SGHTA, CDR2 FQGNSA. J was trimmed by 1 base and V by 9 bases; bases with no gene match: 14. This CDR3 is built from 19 residues. This CDR3 is CASRGGGLAGASSYNEQFF. The DNA for the CDR3 is TGTGCCAGTAGAGGTGGGGGACTAGCGGGAGCTAGTTCCTACAATGAGCAGTTCTTC.